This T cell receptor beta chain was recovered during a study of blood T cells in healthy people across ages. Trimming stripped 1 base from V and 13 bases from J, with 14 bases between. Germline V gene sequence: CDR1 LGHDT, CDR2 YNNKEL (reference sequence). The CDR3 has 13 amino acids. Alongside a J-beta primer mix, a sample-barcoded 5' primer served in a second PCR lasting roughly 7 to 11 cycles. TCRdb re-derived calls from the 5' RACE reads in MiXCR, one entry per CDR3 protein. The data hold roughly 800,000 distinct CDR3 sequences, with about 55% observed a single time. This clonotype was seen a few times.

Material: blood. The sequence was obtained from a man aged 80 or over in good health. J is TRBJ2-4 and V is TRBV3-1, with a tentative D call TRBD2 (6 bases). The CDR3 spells CASSQGSGTQQYF. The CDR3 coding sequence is TGTGCCAGCAGCCAAGGATCCGGGACTCAGCAGTACTTC.